Below, one T cell receptor beta chain is given with its context. Its antigen is unknown. Unique molecular identifiers were attached to individual cDNA molecules. A single record per CDR3 protein comes from TCRdb applying MiXCR to the 5' RACE reads. Here the sample spans about 80,000 distinct CDR3 sequences, about 14% being singletons. The data belong to a study of early T cells in non-severe SARS-CoV-2 infection. Overall study context: Bulk RNA from unsorted whole blood was sequenced; chains were unpaired. Whole-study results and caveats: The matching step, a VDJdb search, favored anti-spike CD8 responses and missed private and CD4 specificities.

J lost 6 bases, V lost 1 base, and 1 base had no gene match. The CDR3 is 13 amino acids. The germline V gene has CDR1 LGHDT and CDR2 YNNKEL (reference sequence). The TCR originated in an adult who was a healthcare worker with PCR-confirmed SARS-CoV-2 infection or an uninfected control (not recorded which). The chain is built from TRBV3-1 and TRBJ2-3, with TRBD1 identical over 7 bases. Sequencing was performed on whole blood. The CDR3 region is CASSQGQGDTQYF. CDR3 DNA: TGTGCCAGCAGCCAAGGACAGGGTGATACGCAGTATTTT.